Sequencing of this T cell receptor beta chain was carried out in a study of STAT5B mutations in CD4+ large granular lymphocyte leukemia. The CDR3 length is 14 residues. Per germline, CDR1 SGHAT and CDR2 FQNNGV. The ends lost 5 bases at V and 5 bases at J; junction bases unmatched: 9. As handled by the study authors: Productive clonotypes were detectable down to 2.59 x 10-5 frequency. Sequenced by immunoSEQ multiplex PCR; TCRdb stores in-frame clones only, minus some. V, J and clone size were drawn from that table, and D and trimming were deduced from the DNA. The table has 25,000 to 40,000 clones, around 81% seen once.

Material: CD4+ T cells from blood buffy coats. V and J are TRBV11-2 and TRBJ2-7; TRBD2 agrees at 7 bases. The sequence was collected from a human donor in good health. This chain's CDR3 is CASSPAGVGDEQYF. CDR3 nucleotides: TGTGCCAGCAGCCCCGCGGGGGTTGGCGACGAGCAGTACTTC.